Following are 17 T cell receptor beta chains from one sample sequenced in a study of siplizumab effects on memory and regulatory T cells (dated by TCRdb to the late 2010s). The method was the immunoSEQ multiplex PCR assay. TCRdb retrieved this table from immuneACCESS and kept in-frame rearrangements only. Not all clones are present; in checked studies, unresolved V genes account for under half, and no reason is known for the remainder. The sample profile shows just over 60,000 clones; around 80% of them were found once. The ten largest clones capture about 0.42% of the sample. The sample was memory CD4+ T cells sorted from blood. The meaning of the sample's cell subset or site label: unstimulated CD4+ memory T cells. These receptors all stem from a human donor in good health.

The CDR3 nucleotides read TGTGCCAGCAGCGTAGTGATGGCTGGGGCCAACGTCCTGACTTTC. Its translation: CASSVVMAGANVLTF. The rearrangement uses TRBV9 and TRBJ2-6; no reliable D call. Trimming shortened V by 0 bases and J by 2 bases, and 6 bases separated the two germline ends. This CDR3 contains 15 residues. CDR1 is SGDLS, CDR2 YYNGEE, per germline.

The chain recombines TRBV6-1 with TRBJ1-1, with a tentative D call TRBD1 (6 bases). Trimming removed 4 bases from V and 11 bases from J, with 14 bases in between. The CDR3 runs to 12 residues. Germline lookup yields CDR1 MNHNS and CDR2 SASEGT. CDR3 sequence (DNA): TGTGCCAGCAGTGCTCTCACAGGGCGGGCTTTCTTT. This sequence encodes CASSALTGRAFF.

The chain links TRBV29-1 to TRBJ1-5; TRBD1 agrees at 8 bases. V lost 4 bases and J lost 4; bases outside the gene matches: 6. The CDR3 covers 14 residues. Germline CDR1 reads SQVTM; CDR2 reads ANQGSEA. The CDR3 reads CSVGPTGGNQPQHF. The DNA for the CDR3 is TGCAGCGTTGGCCCTACAGGGGGTAATCAGCCCCAGCATTTT.

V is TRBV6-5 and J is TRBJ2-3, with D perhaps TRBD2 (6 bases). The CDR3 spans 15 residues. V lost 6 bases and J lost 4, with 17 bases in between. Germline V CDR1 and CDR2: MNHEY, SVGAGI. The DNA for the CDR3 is TGTGCCAGCAGGCGGGGAGGTAACGCCCCAGATACGCAGTATTTT. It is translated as CASRRGGNAPDTQYF.

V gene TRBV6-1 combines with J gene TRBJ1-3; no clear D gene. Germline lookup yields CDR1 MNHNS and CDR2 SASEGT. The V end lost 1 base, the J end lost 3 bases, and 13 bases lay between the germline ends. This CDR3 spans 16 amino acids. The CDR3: CASSEVQPTSGNTIYF. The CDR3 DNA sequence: TGTGCCAGCAGTGAAGTTCAACCTACCAGTGGAAACACCATATATTTT.

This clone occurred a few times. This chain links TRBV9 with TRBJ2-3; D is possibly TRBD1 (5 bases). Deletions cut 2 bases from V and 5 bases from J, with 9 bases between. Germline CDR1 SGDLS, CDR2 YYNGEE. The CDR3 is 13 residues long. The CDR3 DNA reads TGTGCCAGCAGCGTTCAGGGTGGAGATACGCAGTATTTT. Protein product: CASSVQGGDTQYF.

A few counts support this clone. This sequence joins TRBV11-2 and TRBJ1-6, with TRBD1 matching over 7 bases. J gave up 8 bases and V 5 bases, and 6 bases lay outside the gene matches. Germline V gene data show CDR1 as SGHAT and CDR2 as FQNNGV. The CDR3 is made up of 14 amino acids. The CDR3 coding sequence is TGTGCCAGCAGCGCTAGACAGGGTGATTCACCCCTCCACTTT. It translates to CASSARQGDSPLHF.

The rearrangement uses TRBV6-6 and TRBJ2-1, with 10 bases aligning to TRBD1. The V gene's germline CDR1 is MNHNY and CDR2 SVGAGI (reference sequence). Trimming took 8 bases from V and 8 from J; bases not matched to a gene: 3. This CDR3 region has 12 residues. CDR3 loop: CASGTGVDEQFF. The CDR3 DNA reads TGTGCCAGCGGGACAGGGGTGGATGAGCAGTTCTTC.

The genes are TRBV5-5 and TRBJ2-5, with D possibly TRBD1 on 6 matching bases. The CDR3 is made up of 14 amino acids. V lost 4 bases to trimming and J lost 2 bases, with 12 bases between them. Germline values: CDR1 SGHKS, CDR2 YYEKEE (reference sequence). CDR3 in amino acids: CASSLDSRQETQYF. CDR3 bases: TGTGCCAGCAGCCTGGACAGTAGACAAGAGACCCAGTACTTC.

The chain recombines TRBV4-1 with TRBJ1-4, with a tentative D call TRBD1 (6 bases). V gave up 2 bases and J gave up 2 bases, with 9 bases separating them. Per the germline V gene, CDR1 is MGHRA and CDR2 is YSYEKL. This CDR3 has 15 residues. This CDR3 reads CASSQRGATNEKLFF. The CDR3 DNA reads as TGCGCCAGCAGCCAACGGGGGGCGACTAATGAAAAACTGTTTTTT.

The chain's CDR3 is CASSAQITNTEAFF. In DNA form, the CDR3 reads TGTGCCAGCAGCGCACAGATTACGAACACTGAAGCTTTCTTT. This chain uses TRBV7-9 with TRBJ1-1; D is unclear. The V gene lost 5 bases and the J gene lost 1 base, with 11 bases spanning the gap. Germline lookup yields CDR1 SEHNR and CDR2 FQNEAQ (reference sequence). The length of the CDR3 is 14 residues.

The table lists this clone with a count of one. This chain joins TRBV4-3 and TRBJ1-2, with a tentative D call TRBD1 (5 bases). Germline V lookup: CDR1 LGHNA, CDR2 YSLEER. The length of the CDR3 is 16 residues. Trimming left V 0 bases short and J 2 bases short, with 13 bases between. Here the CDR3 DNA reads TGCGCCAGCAGCCAAGAGTTACAGGCTTTCAACTATGGCTACACCTTC. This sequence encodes CASSQELQAFNYGYTF.

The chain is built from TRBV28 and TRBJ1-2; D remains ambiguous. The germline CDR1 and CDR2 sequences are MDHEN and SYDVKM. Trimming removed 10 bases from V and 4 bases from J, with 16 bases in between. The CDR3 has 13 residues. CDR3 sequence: CATTPALGYGYTF. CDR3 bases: TGTGCCACCACCCCGGCGCTGGGCTATGGCTACACCTTC.

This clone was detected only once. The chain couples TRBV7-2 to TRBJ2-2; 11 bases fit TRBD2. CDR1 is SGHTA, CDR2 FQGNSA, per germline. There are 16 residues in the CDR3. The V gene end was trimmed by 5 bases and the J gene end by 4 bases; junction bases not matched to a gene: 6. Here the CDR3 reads CASSQLAGAPTGELFF. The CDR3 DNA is TGTGCCAGCAGCCAACTAGCGGGGGCTCCCACCGGGGAGCTGTTTTTT. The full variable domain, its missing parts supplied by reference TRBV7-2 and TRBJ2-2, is GAGVSQSPSNKVTEKGKDVELRCDPISGHTALYWYRQSLGQGLEFLIYFQGNSAPDKSGLPSDRFSAERTGGSVSTLTIQRTQQEDSAVYLCASSQLAGAPTGELFFGEGSRLTVL.

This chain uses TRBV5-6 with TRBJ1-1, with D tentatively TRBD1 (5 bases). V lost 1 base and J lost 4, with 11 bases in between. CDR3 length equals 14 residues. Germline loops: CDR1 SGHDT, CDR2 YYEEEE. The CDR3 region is CASSLRGKGTEAFF. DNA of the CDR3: TGTGCCAGCAGCTTGCGGGGCAAGGGCACTGAAGCTTTCTTT.

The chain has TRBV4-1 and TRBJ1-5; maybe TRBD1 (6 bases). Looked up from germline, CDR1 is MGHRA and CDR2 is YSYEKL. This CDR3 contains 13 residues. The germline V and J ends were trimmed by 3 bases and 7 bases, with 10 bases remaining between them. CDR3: CASSQQGNQPQHF. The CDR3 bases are TGCGCCAGCAGCCAGCAGGGGAACCAGCCCCAGCATTTT.

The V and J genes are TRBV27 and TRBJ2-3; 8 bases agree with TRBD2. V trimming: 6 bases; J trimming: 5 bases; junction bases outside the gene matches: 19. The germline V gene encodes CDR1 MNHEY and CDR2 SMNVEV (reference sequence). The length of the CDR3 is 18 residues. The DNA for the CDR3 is TGTGCCAGCAGCGAGGTCGGGGGGGCTAGCGAAGTGCGAGATACGCAGTATTTT. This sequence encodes CASSEVGGASEVRDTQYF.